This T cell receptor (beta chain) was captured by sequencing in a study of blood T cells in healthy people across ages (dated by TCRdb to between 2015 and 2017). Concerning the study at large: In model experiments, template switching captured about one uniquely barcoded TCR beta cDNA molecule for every two T cells. To track age-related changes in TCR beta repertoire diversity, the study relied on deep sequencing normalized with unique cDNA molecular identifiers. Using the same blood draw, the study looked at two additional independent replicas of 1 million unique cDNA reads for two donors, one aged 18 to 30 and the other aged 80 or older. Four age groups were formed from the donors: young (average around 15 years), middle-aged (around 39), aged (approximately 60) and long-lived (less than 85). To avoid experimental bias, donors of different ages were spread randomly across the sequencing lanes.

This clonotype was observed once. No antigen is known for it. The input lacks base qualities; no much larger clone sits a single base away. Receptors were amplified or captured by 5' RACE. The instrument given in TCRdb is Illumina HiSeq 2500. A second about 7 to 12 cycle PCR used a sample-barcoded 5' primer and a J-beta primer mix. A template-switch 5' adaptor carrying 12 random nucleotides introduced a unique molecular identifier onto each TCR beta cDNA molecule. Each sample yielded at least 3 million CDR3-containing paired-end reads. All of the RNA was converted into first-strand cDNA using the Mint cDNA synthesis kit, with a TRBC-specific oligonucleotide serving as the primer. Following uracil-DNA glycosylase treatment, a first 18-cycle PCR with universal primers M1SS and BC2_uni_R was performed on all cDNA. The study's own analysis went as follows. For normalization, 1 million high-quality reads were randomly selected from each sample, with every read carrying a distinct molecular identifier. Reads with shared molecular identifiers were discarded instead of being binned into consensus sequences. MiTCR, with a Q25 quality threshold and the strictest error-elimination algorithm, was used for CDR3 identification, clonotype clustering and error correction. A nonparametric unseen species model using Euler transformation provided a lower-bound estimate of total TCR beta diversity. The public reads were reprocessed in TCRdb via fastp at Q25 and MiXCR, keeping in-frame beta chains. Each record represents a unique CDR3 protein, reported with the most common genes and DNA among its rows. The V and J calls and clone size are TCRdb's, not the authors'. This sample lists 920,000 or so distinct CDR3 sequences; 35% to 50% were detected once. The ten largest clones take up around 18% of the sample.

The germline V gene gives CDR1 as MNHEY and CDR2 as SVGEGT. V is clipped by 2 bases and J by 6 bases, and the sequence between their germline boundaries is 13 bases long. There are 14 amino acids in the CDR3, from cysteine to phenylalanine inclusive. Only the CDR3 portion is preserved as DNA: 42 bases, with reading frame beginning at the first base. Donors were about 36 systemically healthy Caucasian individuals from Russia aged roughly 6 to 95 years. Each donor gave 9 to 10 milliliters of peripheral blood, collected into EDTA-treated Vacutainer tubes. PBMCs were isolated by Ficoll-Paque density-gradient centrifugation, with at least 6 million obtained per sample. Trizol reagent was used to extract total RNA from the PBMCs, yielding at least 6 micrograms per sample. For every donor, flow cytometry on a PBMC aliquot measured the percentage of naive CD45RAhigh/CD27high T cells. What the study reported, not specific to this receptor: Compared with the aged group, more naive CD4+ T cells, fewer expanded clones and increased TCR diversity were shown by the long-lived group, suggesting age selection. The CMV infection status of donors was not known, potentially confounding age-related changes in expanded clonotypes. Because profiling used bulk unsorted PBMCs, naive and antigen-experienced compartments could not be compared conclusively. The percentage of naive T cells measured by flow cytometry correlated strongly with observed TCR beta diversity. Total diversity estimates from one million sequenced T cells were considered lower bounds and underestimates. As age increased, observed TCR beta diversity per million T cells dropped in a roughly linear way, and a significant reduction was already evident by age around 41.

The chain joins TRBV6-2 or TRBV6-3 to TRBJ1-2; a weak D assignment points to TRBD1 (5 bases agree). The receptor was derived from a woman between 55 and 75 years old in good health. Sequencing was done on a sample of blood. CDR3 reads: CASSYAETANGYTF. The DNA reads as follows: TGTGCCAGCAGTTACGCGGAGACAGCCAATGGCTACACCTTC.